This TCR beta chain originates from a study of CD8+CD57+ T cells in acquired aplastic anemia. CDR3 and TCR beta VDJ profiling relied on genomic DNA as the template. TCRdb reanalysed the reads using MiXCR and keeps one entry per CDR3 protein. The sample has 450,000 to 550,000 distinct CDR3 sequences, approximately 33% seen once. The sequenced patients had an expansion of CD8+CD57+ cells seen by flow cytometry. The CDR3 extends over 13 amino acids. Germline V gene lookup returns CDR1 WNHNN and CDR2 SYGVQD (reference sequence). Deletions cut 5 bases from V and 7 bases from J, with 15 bases between. The genes are TRBV10-1 and TRBJ2-7; the D gene is possibly TRBD2 (6 bases). The specimen was sorted CD4+, CD8+, or CD8+CD57+ T cells (not recorded which) from PBMCs. The receptor's source is a human donor with aplastic anemia. CDR3 DNA: TGCGCCAGCAGTCCACGGGAGAGGTGGGAGCAGTACTTC. This encodes CASSPRERWEQYF.